The 25 T cell receptor beta chains listed next were all sequenced from one sample in a study of glioma-infiltrating T cells. The iRepertoire nested amplicon-rescue multiplex PCR amplified TCR alpha and beta CDR3s from RNA. TCRdb passed the multiplex PCR reads through MiXCR, listing each CDR3 protein once. The sample holds 300,000 to 450,000 distinct CDR3 sequences, less than 50% seen once. Specimen: glioma tissue, nonneoplastic brain tissue, or PBMCs (not recorded which). The receptors derive from a human donor with low-grade glioma or glioblastoma, undergoing nonglioma brain surgery, or in good health (not recorded which).

A note on this clonotype: One end of the junction does not line up with germline, which may come from a read error. This chain links TRBV24-1 with TRBJ2-3, with TRBD2 identical over 7 bases. Germline lookup yields CDR1 KGHDR and CDR2 SFDVKD. The CDR3 runs 15 residues. CDR3 sequence: CANSALADLQVTQYF. CDR3 in DNA: TGTGCCAACAGTGCCCTAGCGGACTTACAAGTGACGCAGTATTTT.

This clonotype was detected ten times or more. The chain carries TRBV6-1 and TRBJ2-1; no definite D call. The CDR3 loop spans 15 amino acids. Deletions cut 2 bases from V and 7 bases from J, with 15 bases between. CDR1 is MNHNS and CDR2 is SASEGT in the germline V gene. The CDR3 nucleotides are TGTGCCAGCAGTGAAATGTTTTGGCAGAGGAATGAGCAGTTCTTC. Translated: CASSEMFWQRNEQFF.

This clonotype was recorded many times. The J gene is TRBJ1-2, the V gene TRBV27; D might be TRBD1 (5 bases). Trimming stripped 6 bases from V and 6 bases from J, with 14 bases between. Germline V gene lookup returns CDR1 MNHEY and CDR2 SMNVEV (reference sequence). This CDR3 region has 13 residues. CDR3 sequence: CASRGRQSDGYTF. In DNA form, the CDR3 reads TGTGCCAGCAGAGGTAGACAGAGCGATGGCTACACCTTC.

This clonotype was observed a handful of times. This sequence joins TRBV20-1 and TRBJ1-6; no firm D call. V was pared by 1 base and J by 7 bases, with 11 bases between. CDR1 and CDR2 (germline): DFQATT, SNEGSKA (reference sequence). The length of the CDR3 is 14 residues. DNA of the CDR3: TGCAGTGCTAGAGGTGGAGGACTAAATTCACCCCTCCACTTT. This sequence encodes CSARGGGLNSPLHF.

V usage is TRBV20-1 and J usage is TRBJ2-3; 8 bases align to TRBD1. V gave up 1 base and J gave up 4 bases; unmatched junction bases: 10. The CDR3 extends over 16 amino acids. Germline V gene data show CDR1 as DFQATT and CDR2 as SNEGSKA (reference sequence). In DNA, the CDR3 is TGCAGTGCTAGAGGCCGGACAGGGACCCGCTCAGATACGCAGTATTTT. The encoded protein is CSARGRTGTRSDTQYF.

Of note for this clonotype: The CDR3 carries no conserved terminal phenylalanine or tryptophan, so it likely arises from a read error. The chain links TRBV12-3 or TRBV12-4 to TRBJ2-6; tentative D call: TRBD1 (5 bases). The CDR3 is 14 residues long. V lost 3 bases, J lost 2 bases, and 5 bases lay in between. As DNA, the CDR3 is TGTGCCAGCAGTTTGACAGCTGGGGCCAACGTCCTGACTCTC. Protein sequence: CASSLTAGANVLTL.

This clonotype was recorded many times. The rearrangement joins TRBV6-2 or TRBV6-3 to TRBJ1-5; possible D gene TRBD1, 6 bases. Germline lookup yields CDR1 MNHEY and CDR2 SVGEGT. The CDR3 has 15 amino acids. Trimming removed 0 bases at V and 5 bases at J, with 11 bases between. CDR3 nucleotides: TGTGCCAGCAGTTACTCGAGGCAGGGGTATCAGCCCCAGCATTTT. Amino acid sequence: CASSYSRQGYQPQHF.

This clonotype was counted a few times. DNA for the CDR3: TGTGCCAGCTCACCTTACTCCGCCTCCTACGAGCAGTACTTC. Amino acid sequence: CASSPYSASYEQYF. The chain combines TRBV18 with TRBJ2-7; no firm D call. The CDR3 spans 14 residues. The germline CDR1 and CDR2 sequences are KGHSH and LQKENI. Trimming left V 3 bases short and J 0 bases short, with 9 bases between.

This clonotype was seen only a few times. The chain links TRBV7-2 to TRBJ2-1; unclear D gene. Germline-derived CDR1 and CDR2 are SGHTA and FQGNSA. The CDR3 is 13 amino acids. V dropped 7 bases and J dropped 8 bases, with 15 bases sitting between them. The CDR3: CASKLRGSHEQFF. In nucleotides, the CDR3 is TGTGCCAGCAAATTGAGAGGTAGTCATGAGCAGTTCTTC.

Comments on this clonotype: A much larger clone differs by one base, so this may be a read error. The chain is built from TRBV20-1 and TRBJ1-1, with D uncertain. The V end lost 1 base, the J end lost 11 bases, and 20 bases lay between the germline ends. The germline gives CDR1 DFQATT, CDR2 SNEGSKA (reference sequence). The CDR3 contains 14 residues. The CDR3 spells CSARALSRGVGAFF. CDR3 in DNA: TGCAGTGCTAGAGCCTTGTCCCGGGGTGTCGGGGCTTTCTTT.

On this clonotype: A read error may account for a junction end that differs from germline. The chain employs TRBV19 and TRBJ2-7; 9 bases align to TRBD2. This CDR3 comprises 17 residues. Germline CDR1 reads LNHDA; CDR2 reads SQIVND (reference sequence). The DNA of the CDR3 is TGCGCCAGCAGCCAAGATCGGAGGCGGGAGGGCCTCTACGAGCAGTACTTC. It encodes CASSQDRRREGLYEQYF.

This clonotype was detected ten times or more. The V gene is TRBV19, the J gene TRBJ2-1, with a tentative D call TRBD2 (6 bases). Trimming removed 3 bases at V and 8 bases at J, with 11 bases between. Germline V lookup: CDR1 LNHDA, CDR2 SQIVND (reference sequence). The CDR3 is made up of 13 amino acids. The CDR3 DNA follows: TGTGCCAGTAGTATCAGACTAGGGGATGAGCAGTTCTTC. Its protein product is CASSIRLGDEQFF.

V is TRBV5-5 and J is TRBJ2-1; D is ambiguous. V was shortened by 0 bases and J by 3 bases, with 4 bases between the two germline ends. Looked up from germline, CDR1 is SGHKS and CDR2 is YYEKEE (reference sequence). The CDR3 has 13 amino acids. CDR3 in amino acids: CASSLDDYNEQFF. For the CDR3, the DNA is TGTGCCAGCAGCTTGGATGACTACAATGAGCAGTTCTTC.

The chain carries TRBV10-3 and TRBJ2-1; D unclear. Germline assignment: CDR1 ENHRY and CDR2 SYGVKD. The CDR3 has 14 residues. Trimming removed 4 bases at V and 0 bases at J, with 7 bases between. The CDR3 region is CAISGLSSYNEQFF. The DNA for the CDR3 is TGTGCCATCAGTGGGCTCAGCTCCTACAATGAGCAGTTCTTC.

CDR3 protein: CATLFRELAKNIQYF. In DNA form, the CDR3 reads TGTGCCACCCTGTTCCGGGAACTAGCCAAAAACATTCAGTACTTC. This chain connects TRBV6-2 or TRBV6-3 to TRBJ2-4, with a tentative D call TRBD2 (5 bases). CDR1 is MNHEY, CDR2 SVGEGT, per germline. The V gene lost 10 bases and the J gene lost 0 bases, with 16 bases spanning the gap. The CDR3 loop spans 15 amino acids.

This clonotype was observed a handful of times. The junction departs from germline at one end; a sequencing error may be responsible. This chain connects TRBV7-2 to TRBJ1-3; D is unclear. From germline, CDR1 is SGHTA and CDR2 FQGNSA. The CDR3 contains 14 residues. In nucleotides, the CDR3 is TGTGCTAGCAGCGGGAGGGCGAGAGGAAACACCATATATTTT. Its translation is CASSGRARGNTIYF.

This clonotype was observed at least ten times. The rearrangement joins TRBV27 to TRBJ2-3, with D hard to call. There are 15 residues in the CDR3. Germline values: CDR1 MNHEY, CDR2 SMNVEV (reference sequence). Trimming took off 5 bases at V and 2 bases at J, with 14 bases between the two ends. The CDR3 reads CASSPVGWDTDTQYF. The CDR3 DNA reads TGTGCCAGCAGTCCTGTGGGGTGGGACACAGATACGCAGTATTTT.

V and J are TRBV7-9 and TRBJ1-5, with TRBD1 identical over 7 bases. Trimming at V came to 5 bases and at J to 6 bases, leaving 10 bases not matched to a gene. This CDR3 spans 15 amino acids. The germline CDR1 and CDR2 sequences are SEHNR and FQNEAQ (reference sequence). The CDR3 bases are TGTGCCAGCAGCCCCCTAACAGGGGCAGGTCAGCCCCAGCATTTT. Protein sequence: CASSPLTGAGQPQHF.

The V and J genes are TRBV2 and TRBJ2-7; TRBD2 matches at 7 bases. Looked up from germline, CDR1 is SNHLY and CDR2 is FYNNEI. The CDR3 is 16 amino acids. J lost 0 bases, V lost 1 base, and 6 bases had no gene match. CDR3 amino acids: CASSEVWSGASYEQYF. The CDR3 DNA reads as TGTGCCAGCAGTGAAGTCTGGAGCGGGGCCTCCTACGAGCAGTACTTC.

This clonotype showed up just once. Since a much larger clone is just one base distant, this may be a read error. This chain links TRBV27 with TRBJ2-1, with unresolved D. Germline values: CDR1 MNHEY, CDR2 SMNVEV (reference sequence). There are 16 residues in the CDR3. The V end lost 6 bases, the J end lost 0 bases, and 15 bases lay between the germline ends. The DNA of the CDR3 is TGTGCCAGCAGAGTAGTGGGATTCAGCTCCTACAATGAGCAGTTCTTC. Translated, it gives CASRVVGFSSYNEQFF.

This sequence joins TRBV5-1 and TRBJ1-6; D possibly corresponds to TRBD1 (5 bases). Germline assignment: CDR1 SGHRS and CDR2 YFSETQ. V lost 4 bases to trimming and J lost 10 bases, with 15 bases between them. CDR3 length equals 14 residues. For the CDR3, the DNA is TGCGCCAGCAGCCCCGGGCTCCAGGGATCACCCCTCCACTTT. Its protein is CASSPGLQGSPLHF.

The chain links TRBV7-9 to TRBJ2-5, with D perhaps TRBD1 (5 bases). This CDR3 contains 14 residues. The germline gives CDR1 SEHNR, CDR2 FQNEAQ (reference sequence). The V and J ends lost 2 bases and 5 bases respectively, with 12 bases between them. In nucleotides, the CDR3 is TGTGCCAGCAGCTTAACACAGGCCGCGGAGACCCAGTACTTC. Protein product: CASSLTQAAETQYF.

J is TRBJ2-7 and V is TRBV20-1; the D gene is possibly TRBD2 (6 bases). Germline-derived CDR1 and CDR2 are DFQATT and SNEGSKA (reference sequence). This CDR3 is 16 amino acids long. Trimming stripped 0 bases from V and 2 bases from J, with 17 bases between. The CDR3 nucleotides are TGCAGTGCTAGAGAAGAACTTTGGGGACTTCCCTACGAGCAGTACTTC. Translation gives CSAREELWGLPYEQYF.

The chain uses TRBV7-2 and TRBJ2-1; D gene unclear. This CDR3 is built from 15 residues. Germline CDR1 and CDR2: SGHTA and FQGNSA. Trimming shortened V by 5 bases and J by 4 bases, and 15 bases separated the two germline ends. CDR3 protein: CASSPPNGLYNEQFF. The CDR3 nucleotides read TGTGCCAGCAGCCCCCCGAACGGCTTATACAATGAGCAGTTCTTC.

On this clonotype itself: Since a much larger clone is just one base distant, this may be a read error. The genes are TRBV28 and TRBJ1-1; 7 nucleotides agree with TRBD1. CDR1 is MDHEN, CDR2 SYDVKM, per germline. CDR3 size: 15 residues. The junction had 11 bases not matched to a gene; V was cut back by 7 bases and J by 3 bases. DNA for the CDR3: TGTGCCAGCACCTCGGACAGGAGCGGGGACACTGAAGCTTTCTTT. Translation: CASTSDRSGDTEAFF.